What follows is one T cell receptor (beta chain) and its context. Sequencing used immunoSEQ multiplex PCR; TCRdb keeps in-frame clones, though not all of them. Of some 410,000 clones in the sample, about 92% were seen once. The V and J ends lost 0 bases and 3 bases respectively, with 10 bases between them. Germline CDR1 is SGHTS and CDR2 is YDEGEE. The CDR3 runs to 14 residues. The data originate from a study of Ad26.COV2.S vaccination and SARS-CoV-2 variants. The treatment here: roughly 18 received Ad26.COV2.S at low or high dose, single or two shots; 5 received placebo; per-sample allocation not given. Specimen acquisition occurred on day 63 following the initial vaccine or placebo injection.

The source of this sequence is a person between 18 and 60 years old who received the Ad26.COV2.S COVID-19 vaccine or a placebo. This specimen was peripheral blood, taken in a trial of Ad26.COV2.S vaccine versus placebo. The chain uses TRBV5-8 and TRBJ2-7; D gene uncertain. This chain's CDR3 is CASSLVGLFYEQYF. The CDR3 DNA sequence: TGTGCCAGCAGCTTGGTTGGGTTATTCTACGAGCAGTACTTC.